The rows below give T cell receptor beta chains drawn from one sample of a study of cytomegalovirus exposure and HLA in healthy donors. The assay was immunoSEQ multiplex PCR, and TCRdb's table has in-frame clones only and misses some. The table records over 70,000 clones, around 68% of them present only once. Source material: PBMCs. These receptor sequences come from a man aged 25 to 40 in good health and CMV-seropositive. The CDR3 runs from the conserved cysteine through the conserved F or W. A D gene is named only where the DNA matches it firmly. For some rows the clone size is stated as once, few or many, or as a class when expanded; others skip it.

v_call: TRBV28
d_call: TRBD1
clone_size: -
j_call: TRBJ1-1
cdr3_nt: TGTGCCAGCAGTCTAGTTCCGGGACAGATAAACACTGAAGCTTTCTTT
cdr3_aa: CASSLVPGQINTEAFF

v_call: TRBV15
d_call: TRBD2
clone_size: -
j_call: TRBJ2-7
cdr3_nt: TGTGCCACCAGCACAGTAGCGGGAATCTACGAGCAGTACTTC
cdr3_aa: CATSTVAGIYEQYF

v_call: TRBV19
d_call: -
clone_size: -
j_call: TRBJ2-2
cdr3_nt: TGTGCCAGTATTTCGGACTCAAACACCGGGGAGCTGTTTTTT
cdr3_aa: CASISDSNTGELFF

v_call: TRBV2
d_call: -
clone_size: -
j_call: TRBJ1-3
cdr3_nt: TGTGCCAGCAGTGAAAAGGGAGGGCATGGAAACACCATATATTTT
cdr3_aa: CASSEKGGHGNTIYF

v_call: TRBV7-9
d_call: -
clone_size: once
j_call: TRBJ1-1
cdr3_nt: TGTGCCAGCAGCTTAAGTGATCGGACTGAAGCTTTCTTT
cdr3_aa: CASSLSDRTEAFF

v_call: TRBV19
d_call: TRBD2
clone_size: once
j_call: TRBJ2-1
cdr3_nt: TGTGCCAGTAGTATAGATCTCGGACTAGCGGGAGGGTTGGGGAATGAGCAGTTCTTC
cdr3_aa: CASSIDLGLAGGLGNEQFF

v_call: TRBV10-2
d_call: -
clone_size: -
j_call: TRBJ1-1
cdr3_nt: TGCGCCAGCAGTGGGCAAGACACTGAAGCTTTCTTT
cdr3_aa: CASSGQDTEAFF

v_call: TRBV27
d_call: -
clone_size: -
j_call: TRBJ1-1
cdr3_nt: TGTGCCAGCAGTTTAGGGCTGAATCGGAACACTGAAGCTTTCTTT
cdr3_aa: CASSLGLNRNTEAFF

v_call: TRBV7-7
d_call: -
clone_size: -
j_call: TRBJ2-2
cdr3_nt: TGTGCCAGCAGCTTAAGTCCCTCCGGGCAGGGTGGTCCGAACACCGGGGAGCTGTTTTTT
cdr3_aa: CASSLSPSGQGGPNTGELFF

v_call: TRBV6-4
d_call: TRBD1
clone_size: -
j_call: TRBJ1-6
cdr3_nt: TGTGCCAGCAGTGAGTCGGGACAGGGAGGTTCACCCCTCCACTTT
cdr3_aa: CASSESGQGGSPLHF

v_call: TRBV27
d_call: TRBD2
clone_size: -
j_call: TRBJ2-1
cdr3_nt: TGTGCCAGCAGTCGCCTTACTAGCGCGCCCTACAATGAGCAGTTCTTC
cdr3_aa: CASSRLTSAPYNEQFF